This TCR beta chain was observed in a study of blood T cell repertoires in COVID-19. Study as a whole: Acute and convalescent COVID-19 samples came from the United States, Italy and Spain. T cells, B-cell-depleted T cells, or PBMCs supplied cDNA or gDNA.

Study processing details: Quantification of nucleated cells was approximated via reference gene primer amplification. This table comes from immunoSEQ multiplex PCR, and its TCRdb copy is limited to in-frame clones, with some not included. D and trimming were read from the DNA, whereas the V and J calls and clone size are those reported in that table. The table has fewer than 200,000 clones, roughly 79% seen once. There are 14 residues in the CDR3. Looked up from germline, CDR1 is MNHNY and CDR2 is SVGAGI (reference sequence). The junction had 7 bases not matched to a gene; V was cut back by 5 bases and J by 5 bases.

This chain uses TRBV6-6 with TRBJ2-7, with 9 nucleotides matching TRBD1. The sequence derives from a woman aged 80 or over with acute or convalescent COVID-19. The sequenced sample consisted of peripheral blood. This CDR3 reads CASSGGQGLHEQYF. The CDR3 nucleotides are TGTGCCAGCAGTGGGGGACAGGGTCTCCACGAGCAGTACTTC.